Described below is a single T cell receptor beta chain sequence and its context. Its matching antigen is unknown. The data were taken from a study of shared clonotypes between healthy human individuals. Overall study: A donor's plate count was three for CD4 naive and three for CD4 memory; CD8 naive had two and CD8 memory one.

Study-level findings and limits: Blood was the only sampled material, and tissue repertoires likely differ. In the sorted subsets, rarefaction showed sequencing was incomplete despite large depth.

Measured with immunoSEQ multiplex PCR; TCRdb has only the in-frame clones, and not every one. Counted here are some 800,000 clones, nearly 95% occurring once; the ten biggest clones make up less than 25%. Naive CD8 cells, CD45RO-negative and positively selected for CCR7, excluded terminally differentiated effector memory CD45RA+ cells. CDR3 length: 15 residues. Germline CDR1 SGDLS, CDR2 YYNGEE. The V gene lost 0 bases and the J gene lost 0 bases, with 9 bases spanning the gap. The clonotype originates from a man aged 25 to 45 in good health. The chain couples TRBV9 to TRBJ1-1; D is unclear. The sample was naive CD8+ T cells sorted from blood. The CDR3 spells CASSVGETMNTEAFF. The CDR3 coding sequence is TGTGCCAGCAGCGTAGGAGAAACTATGAACACTGAAGCTTTCTTT. Complete variable domain (other parts from reference TRBV9 and TRBJ1-1): DSGVTQTPKHLITATGQRVTLRCSPRSGDLSVYWYQQSLDQGLQFLIQYYNGEERAKGNILERFSAQQFPDLHSELNLSSLELGDSALYFCASSVGETMNTEAFFGQGTRLTVV.